This T cell receptor (beta chain) emerged from a study of cytomegalovirus exposure and HLA in healthy donors (dated by TCRdb to 2017 to 2019). For context, the study as a whole: An earlier analysis of 550 to 700 of the donors reported 250 to 350 Gb of sequence data and roughly 110 million unique TCR beta sequences from about 200 million T cells. The number of typed donors differed by locus: roughly 629-640 for A, B, C, DRB1 and DQB1; approximately 540 for DQA1; 606 for DPA1; and 400 to 480 for DPB1. About 280 gigabases of sequencing data and 91 million or so unique TCR sequences made up an early release that covered 500 to 650 HLA-typed donors. To decide whether each TCR beta V gene segment behaved as functional or pseudogenic, an earlier analysis of fewer than 750 of the donors relied on high-throughput TCR beta sequencing. A few DR-DQ haplotypes were treated as single units for association and clustering because of strong linkage in the cohort. Rather than drawing on any new phenotypic data, the later analysis identified candidate immune exposures from TCR beta sequences and the way those sequences occurred across donors. HLA typing included class I and class II loci at four-digit resolution. On average, roughly 240,000 unique TCR beta nucleotide sequences were sequenced per donor among several hundred genotyped donors of the cohort, with around 19% of those sequences being non-productive. In a later analysis, previously published TCR beta repertoires from hundreds of donors were re-analyzed and high-resolution HLA genotyping was added so that TCR occurrence patterns could be studied. Genome-wide SNP genotypes for about three fifths of the roughly 670 donors were used in a later genetic analysis, which treated that subset as a discovery cohort. Besides the first cohort of under 700 subjects, a separate validation cohort made up of about 120 different subjects was used. Using immunosequencing, the study profiled T cell repertoires from 666 subjects and related those repertoires to cytomegalovirus serostatus. Every discovery cohort repertoire had been produced on one sequencing platform. To predict cytomegalovirus infection status, the study combined high-throughput TCR immunosequencing, statistical association of individual TCRs with disease status, and machine learning. The study aimed to test whether signatures of past pathogen exposure could be identified by cataloging public T cell receptors. Alongside the repertoire data, information on donor age, sex, ethnicity and CMV serostatus was compiled. Of the 300 to 450 genotyped donors, more than 75% were placed in the genetic ancestry cluster associated with self-reported Caucasian donors. What the authors observed across the whole study: Three of the identified cytomegalovirus-associated TCR beta chains were confirmed in vitro to be specific for cytomegalovirus antigens. Compared with the roughly 600-donor mean, donors in an Asian-associated ancestry cluster had fewer N-insertions in productive TCRs, according to a later genetic analysis. A total of around 150 TCR beta chains were listed by the study as associated with cytomegalovirus. The sequencing pipeline was judged likely to have produced a cluster of highly shared sequence variants as a technical artifact. Because some donors lacked HLA typing at each locus, the association tests relied only on the typed subset. Several of the top co-occurrence clusters appeared to be linked to parvovirus B19, influenza, CMV and Epstein-Barr virus, according to a later analysis. Cytomegalovirus status was reported to be diagnosed by the classifier with high specificity and sensitivity in both the original and validation cohorts. The cohort was sequenced for TCR beta chains only, and without alpha or paired-chain data the features that could be detected were limited. Some 16 rarely observed V segments, including chromosome 9 orphons, were excluded from the earlier analysis of several hundred of the donors because counts were too low. Because the 87-base-pair reads could not distinguish some IMGT-functional V segments, including TRBV6-2 and TRBV6-3, those segments were excluded. In a later analysis, HLA-associated TCR beta chains showed more clonal expansion and lower generation probabilities than non-associated chains that were equally common. An association between a missense DCLRE1C variant and V-gene and J-gene trimming of TCR beta chains was found in a later genetic analysis and replicated in an independent cohort. According to the authors, the approach could potentially be generalized to other disease states and immunological phenotypes. In a later analysis, the rate of TCR association differed among HLA loci, with DRB1 alleles having the most associated TCRs and HLA-C alleles having the fewest. Most TCR sequences were observed very rarely across donors, whereas some public TCRs were present in many individuals. A further reported finding was that TCR beta sequences accurately predicted the HLA-A and HLA-B alleles for most subjects in the first cohort. When HLA alleles, especially DR and DQ, strongly co-occurred, attributing TCR associations to individual alleles was difficult. According to a later analysis, most CMV-associated TCR beta chains appeared to be HLA-restricted, and the HLA associations seemed to be driven largely by CMV exposure. CMV serostatus was the only immune exposure information available for the cohort. Correlated functional status among segregating V segments might be attributable to linkage disequilibrium, but an unknown experimental factor could not be ruled out. In an earlier analysis of under 600 of the donors, most TCR beta V segments were observed in productive rearrangements about 90% or about 30% of the time, broadly matching IMGT annotations. In a later analysis, 15,000 to 20,000 TCR beta sequences were associated with specific HLA alleles at a false discovery rate of 0.05. Roughly uniform sequencing depth across donors was assumed in presence/absence analyses, although this assumption may not hold.

The protocol used for the library was the immunoSEQ multiplex PCR assay. The multiplex PCR relied on a mix of 60 forward primers for TCR Vbeta segments and 13 reverse primers for TCR Jbeta segments. The CDR3 region of rearranged TCR beta genes was amplified from genomic DNA with a multiplex PCR assay. On the Illumina HiSeq System, the amplified TCR beta libraries were sequenced as 87-base-pair reads. From the authors' description of their analysis: Across the 700 or so repertoires, a later analysis counted around 80 million unique TCR beta chains, roughly 11 million of which were shared by at least two donors. Raw reads were error-corrected and collapsed into unique sequences with a nearest-neighbor algorithm that merged closely related sequences to remove PCR and sequencing errors. V, D and J gene segments were assigned by aligning CDR3 sequences to IMGT reference sequences. For a sequence to be retained, a match of at least six nucleotides was required to both a V gene segment and a J gene segment. Rearrangements were classified as productive when the CDR3 lacked stop codons and remained in frame with V and J, and all other rearrangements were classified as non-productive. CDR3 was defined by IMGT convention, running from the second conserved V-encoded cysteine to the conserved J-encoded phenylalanine. Sequences without an unambiguous match to a single V gene segment were excluded from the earlier analysis of approximately 560 of the donors. In an earlier analysis of approximately 590 of the donors, a V segment was called functional when productive rearrangements were above 56.7%, and segregating when the standard deviation between donors exceeded 5%. A statistical classification framework was developed to diagnose cytomegalovirus status using the catalog of TCR beta chain sequences. In a later analysis, TCR nucleotide sequences were compared against IMGT/GENE-DB human TR gene sequences so that V and J genes could be assigned. Using the TCRdist pipeline, a later analysis assigned CDR3 sequences along with most-parsimonious VDJ recombination scenarios. In a later analysis, every TCR beta chain was defined by the combination of its CDR3 amino acid sequence and its V-gene family, and reads without a unique V-gene family were dropped. As a way to deal with suspected cross-contamination and a sequencing artifact, a later analysis dropped 450 to 600 nucleotide sequences that were highly shared and had low generation probability. In a later analysis, a clonal expansion index was calculated for each public chain from normalized within-repertoire ranks of inferred template counts. In a later analysis, generation probabilities were computed using a VDJ recombination model fitted to out-of-frame rearrangements, and the results were checked against IGoR. A later analysis scored TCR-TCR, TCR-HLA and TCR-CMV co-occurrence with hypergeometric tests, applying a repertoire-size bias correction to TCR pairs. To estimate false discovery rates, a later analysis permuted the HLA or CMV assignments 20 times. In a later analysis, co-occurring TCRs were grouped with DBSCAN, and TCRdist sequence similarity was added when clustering was performed within HLA-allele-positive subsets. Co-occurrence clustering excluded repertoires with fewer than 30,000 or more than 120,000 public chains, plus five with anomalous nucleotide sharing. TCRdb took over this immuneACCESS table, retaining in-frame rearrangements with V and J assigned. Such tables are incomplete; in checked studies, under half of the missing clones stem from an unresolved V gene, and the remainder is unexplained. D and trimming were read from the DNA, whereas the V and J calls and clone size are those reported in that table. The table for this sample lists approximately 150,000 clones; more than 75% of them were counted only once. The ten most abundant clones make up 3.5% of the sample.

In total, around 600 healthy bone marrow donors made up the cohort. Cohort members were all nominally healthy when sampled, although unrecorded immune exposures were likely present. Of the approximately 700 cohort members, 250 to 300 had a positive CMV serostatus and about 350 had a negative one, while no CMV serostatus was recorded for the donor. Every donor gave a peripheral blood sample, and the peripheral blood mononuclear cells from that sample were used for TCR beta sequencing. Genomic DNA extraction from the blood cell samples was performed with the Qiagen DNeasy Blood Extraction Kit. The CDR3 spans 20 residues, from the cysteine through the phenylalanine. Only CDR3 DNA remains: 60 bases, in frame from the first base. At the junction V is shortened by 2 bases and J by 0 bases; bases outside the gene matches: 8. CDR1 and CDR2 (MNHNS, SASEGT) derive from the germline V gene. This clone has just one count. Its antigen remains undetermined. It has no much larger one-base neighbor in the sample; base qualities were not kept.

The rearrangement combines TRBV6-1 with TRBJ2-1, and 15 bases in between align with TRBD2. The material sequenced was PBMCs. The sequence was collected from a human donor in good health. The bases are TGTGCCAGCAGTGAATCGGGACTAGCGGGGGGCGGGAGCTCCTACAATGAGCAGTTCTTC. Its amino acids are CASSESGLAGGGSSYNEQFF.